This TCR beta chain was captured by sequencing in a study of response to subunit inactivated influenza vaccine. The ends lost 8 bases at V and 0 bases at J; junction bases unmatched: 3. This CDR3 is built from 15 residues. The germline V gene encodes CDR1 MNHEY and CDR2 SVGEGT. TCRdb recomputed calls from the RT-PCR reads with MiXCR, one row per CDR3 protein. This table has fewer than 800,000 distinct CDR3 sequences, 15% to 19% appearing once. Study-wide results and caveats: A suggestion made by the authors is that each seasonal influenza vaccination recruits few new T cells.

This clonotype was seen only once. Its antigen is not known. The sample in question was PBMCs from blood, obtained 11 to 12 days after vaccination. The sequence was collected from a man aged 50 or older who received an inactivated influenza vaccine. The chain combines TRBV6-2 or TRBV6-3 with TRBJ2-2; 10 bases match TRBD2. CDR3 loop: CASGAGGPNTGELFF. In DNA form, the CDR3 reads TGTGCCAGCGGAGCGGGAGGGCCGAACACCGGGGAGCTGTTTTTT.